The 10 T cell receptor beta chains given below trace back to one sample, sequenced in a study of OX40 agonist ivuxolimab in advanced cancers. Data came from immunoSEQ multiplex PCR; TCRdb stores just in-frame clones and leaves some out. The sample has roughly 40,000 clones, just under 90% seen once. The specimen was CD4+ or CD8+ T cells sorted from blood, collected in a trial of the OX40 agonist ivuxolimab. These receptors were obtained from an adult with an advanced solid tumor such as melanoma, head and neck, liver or kidney cancer.

This chain uses TRBV6-1 with TRBJ1-2; possible D gene TRBD1, 5 bases. CDR3 size: 14 residues. V was cut by 7 bases and J by 8 bases, with 20 bases left in between. Per the germline V gene, CDR1 is MNHNS and CDR2 is SASEGT. CDR3 protein: CASNQGPSVDGYTF. The CDR3 bases are TGTGCCAGCAATCAGGGTCCCAGTGTTGACGGCTACACCTTC.

The chain employs TRBV13 and TRBJ2-1; TRBD1 matches 7 bases. Trimming at V came to 5 bases and at J to 5 bases, leaving 12 bases not matched to a gene. In germline, CDR1 is PRHDT, CDR2 FYEKMQ (reference sequence). The CDR3 covers 16 residues. This CDR3 reads CASSLNPGQMHNEQFF. CDR3 DNA: TGTGCCAGCAGCCTCAATCCGGGACAGATGCACAATGAGCAGTTCTTC.

This chain joins TRBV7-3 and TRBJ2-1; 8 positions agree with TRBD2. The germline gives CDR1 SGHTA, CDR2 FQGTGA. The V and J ends lost 0 bases and 8 bases, in that order; junction bases with no gene match: 3. This CDR3 is 14 amino acids long. This CDR3 is CASSLTSGIHEQFF. The CDR3 DNA sequence: TGTGCCAGCAGCTTAACTAGCGGGATCCATGAGCAGTTCTTC.

The count of this clone is one. The CDR3 spells CASSFMGARGYTF. DNA of the CDR3: TGTGCCAGCAGTTTTATGGGGGCGAGAGGCTACACCTTC. The chain uses TRBV27 and TRBJ1-2, with D perhaps TRBD1 (6 bases). Germline-derived CDR1 and CDR2 are MNHEY and SMNVEV (reference sequence). The CDR3 is 13 residues long. The V gene lost 3 bases and the J gene lost 8 bases, with 13 bases spanning the gap.

V gene TRBV11-2 combines with J gene TRBJ2-7; 13 bases are shared with TRBD2. V shed 8 bases and J 1 base; nucleotides not matched to a gene: 8. Germline V gene sequence: CDR1 SGHAT, CDR2 FQNNGV. The length of the CDR3 is 16 residues. The CDR3 loop reads CASRGLAGVGSYEQYF. The CDR3 coding sequence is TGTGCCAGCCGAGGACTAGCGGGAGTTGGATCCTACGAGCAGTACTTC.

With regard to this clone: The junction differs from germline at one of its ends, possibly a read error. The chain's CDR3 is CASSFPLETQYF. The CDR3 nucleotides read TGTGCTAGCAGCTTCCCTCTAGAGACCCAGTACTTC. The chain couples TRBV7-7 to TRBJ2-5; D remains unclear. The CDR3 has 12 amino acids. The germline CDR1 and CDR2 sequences are SSHAT and FNYEAQ (reference sequence).

This chain connects TRBV9 to TRBJ2-1; TRBD2 matches 10 bases. V was clipped by 0 bases and J by 4 bases; unmatched bases: 10. The CDR3 consists of 18 residues. From germline, CDR1 is SGDLS and CDR2 YYNGEE. The CDR3 bases are TGTGCCAGCAGCGTAGAGAGGATAACTAGCGGGAATTACAATGAGCAGTTCTTC. Protein: CASSVERITSGNYNEQFF.

V gene TRBV5-1 combines with J gene TRBJ2-3, with TRBD2 identical over 11 bases. CDR1 is SGHRS and CDR2 is YFSETQ in the germline V gene. The CDR3 has 16 residues. V was pared by 6 bases and J by 1 base, with 7 bases of the junction left unmatched. CDR3 nucleotide sequence: TGCGCCAGCATTCTAGCGGGAGGAGCCGGCACAGATACGCAGTATTTT. The encoded protein is CASILAGGAGTDTQYF. Together with reference TRBV5-1 and TRBJ2-3, the CDR3 gives the full variable domain: KAGVTQTPRYLIKTRGQQVTLSCSPISGHRSVSWYQQTPGQGLQFLFEYFSETQRNKGNFPGRFSGRQFSNSRSEMNVSTLELGDSALYLCASILAGGAGTDTQYFGPGTRLTVL.

The chain uses TRBV6-5 and TRBJ2-5, with unresolved D. This CDR3 contains 13 residues. V was trimmed by 6 bases and J by 5 bases, leaving 13 bases between them. CDR1 is MNHEY, CDR2 SVGAGI, per germline. The CDR3 sequence is CASRSTGRETQYF. CDR3 sequence (DNA): TGTGCCAGCAGATCAACCGGGCGGGAGACCCAGTACTTC.

The J gene is TRBJ2-7, the V gene TRBV11-3; D may be TRBD1 (6 bases). V was trimmed by 4 bases and J by 5 bases, leaving 12 bases between them. The CDR3 runs to 13 residues. Per germline, CDR1 SGHNT and CDR2 YENEEA. Written as DNA, the CDR3 is TGTGCCAGCAGCTCCGACAGGAACCACGAGCAGTACTTC. Amino acid sequence: CASSSDRNHEQYF. The full variable domain, with the rest looked up from reference TRBV11-3 and TRBJ2-7, is EAGVVQSPRYKIIEKKQPVAFWCNPISGHNTLYWYLQNLGQGPELLIRYENEEAVDDSQLPKDRFSAERLKGVDSTLKIQPAELGDSAVYLCASSSDRNHEQYFGPGTRLTVT.